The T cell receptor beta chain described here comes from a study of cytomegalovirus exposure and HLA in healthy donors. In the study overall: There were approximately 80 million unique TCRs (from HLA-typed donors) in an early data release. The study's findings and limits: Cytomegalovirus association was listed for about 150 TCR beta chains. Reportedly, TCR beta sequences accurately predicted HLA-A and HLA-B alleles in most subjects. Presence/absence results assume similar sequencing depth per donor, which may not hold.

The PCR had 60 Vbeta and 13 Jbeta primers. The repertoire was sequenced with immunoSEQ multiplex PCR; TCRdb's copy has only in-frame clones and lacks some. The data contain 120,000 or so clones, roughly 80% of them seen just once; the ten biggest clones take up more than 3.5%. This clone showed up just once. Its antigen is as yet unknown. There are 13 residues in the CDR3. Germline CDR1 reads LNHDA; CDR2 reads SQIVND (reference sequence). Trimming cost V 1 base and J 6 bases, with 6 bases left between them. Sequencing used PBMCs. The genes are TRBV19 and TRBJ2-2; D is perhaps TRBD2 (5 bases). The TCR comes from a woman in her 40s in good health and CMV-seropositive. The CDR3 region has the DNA TGTGCCAGTAGTATAGTGCGGGCCGGGGAGCTGTTTTTT. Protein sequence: CASSIVRAGELFF.